The 32 T cell receptor beta chains in this list originate from one sample, sequenced in a study of blood T cell repertoires in COVID-19. Data came from immunoSEQ multiplex PCR; TCRdb stores just in-frame clones and leaves some out. The sample holds roughly 500,000 clones, 89% seen once. Sequencing was done on a sample of peripheral blood. These TCRs come from a man aged 18 to 30 with COVID-19, enrolled during active disease.

The V gene is TRBV11-2, the J gene TRBJ2-3; TRBD1 aligns across 8 bases. Germline CDR1 SGHAT, CDR2 FQNNGV. The CDR3 totals 15 residues. V lost 3 bases to trimming and J lost 8 bases; unmatched junction nucleotides: 10. The CDR3 nucleotides read TGTGCCAGCAGCTTGCCCCTAGACAGGGGAGGTACGCAGTATTTT. Translating it yields CASSLPLDRGGTQYF. The variable domain in full, with the rest retrieved from reference TRBV11-2 and TRBJ2-3, is EAGVAQSPRYKIIEKRQSVAFWCNPISGHATLYWYQQILGQGPKLLIQFQNNGVVDDSQLPKDRFSAERLKGVDSTLKIQPAKLEDSAVYLCASSLPLDRGGTQYFGPGTRLTVL.

J is TRBJ1-5 and V is TRBV2; D is possibly TRBD1 (5 bases). This CDR3 is built from 15 residues. Trimming took 5 bases from V and 0 from J, leaving 11 bases between them. The V gene's germline CDR1 is SNHLY and CDR2 FYNNEI. The CDR3 DNA follows: TGTGCCAGCAGTCCTTGGGGCACTAGCAATCAGCCCCAGCATTTT. Translation: CASSPWGTSNQPQHF.

The rearrangement uses TRBV5-1 and TRBJ1-4; 7 bases are a match to TRBD1. Germline assignment: CDR1 SGHRS and CDR2 YFSETQ. The V and J ends lost 0 bases and 6 bases, in that order; junction bases with no gene match: 2. This CDR3 comprises 14 residues. CDR3 residues: CASSLAGTDEKLFF. Here the CDR3 DNA reads TGCGCCAGCAGCTTGGCTGGGACAGATGAAAAACTGTTTTTT. The entire variable domain, with the rest obtained from reference TRBV5-1 and TRBJ1-4, is as follows: KAGVTQTPRYLIKTRGQQVTLSCSPISGHRSVSWYQQTPGQGLQFLFEYFSETQRNKGNFPGRFSGRQFSNSRSEMNVSTLELGDSALYLCASSLAGTDEKLFFGSGTQLSVL.

V and J are TRBV5-1 and TRBJ2-6; D is undetermined. Trimming pared 0 bases from V and 1 base from J, leaving 5 bases between. The CDR3 is 15 residues long. From germline, CDR1 is SGHRS and CDR2 YFSETQ. The CDR3 here is CASSLVESGANVLTF. DNA for the CDR3: TGCGCCAGCAGCTTGGTTGAGTCTGGGGCCAACGTCCTGACTTTC.

CDR3 in DNA: TGTGCCAGCAGCTCTTCACTTGAGGATGAAAAACTGTTTTTT. It encodes CASSSSLEDEKLFF. This chain links TRBV7-9 with TRBJ1-4; no firm D call. Germline V CDR1 and CDR2: SEHNR, FQNEAQ (reference sequence). V lost 4 bases, J lost 6 bases, and 12 bases lay in between. The CDR3 runs to 14 residues. The whole variable domain, remainder taken from reference TRBV7-9 and TRBJ1-4, is DTGVSQNPRHKITKRGQNVTFRCDPISEHNRLYWYRQTLGQGPEFLTYFQNEAQLEKSRLLSDRFSAERPKGSFSTLEIQRTEQGDSAMYLCASSSSLEDEKLFFGSGTQLSVL.

The chain uses TRBV19 and TRBJ2-1; D is possibly TRBD2 (6 bases). The germline CDR1 and CDR2 sequences are LNHDA and SQIVND (reference sequence). Trimming removed 3 bases from V and 8 bases from J, with 11 bases in between. The CDR3 extends over 13 amino acids. CDR3 sequence: CASSIVGEDEQFF. Written as DNA, the CDR3 is TGTGCCAGTAGTATTGTAGGGGAGGATGAGCAGTTCTTC.

This clone was seen only once. J is TRBJ2-1 and V is TRBV5-5; D remains unclear. This CDR3 is 14 amino acids long. Trimming shortened V by 1 base and J by 4 bases, and 9 bases separated the two germline ends. The V gene's germline CDR1 is SGHKS and CDR2 YYEKEE (reference sequence). The CDR3 reads CASSLSLSYNEQFF. CDR3 in DNA: TGTGCCAGCAGCTTGTCGCTTAGTTACAATGAGCAGTTCTTC.

The CDR3 protein is CASSQTSGGLAKNIQYF. For the CDR3, the DNA is TGTGCCAGCAGCCAGACTAGCGGAGGACTAGCCAAAAACATTCAGTACTTC. This chain connects TRBV2 to TRBJ2-4, with TRBD2 identical over 9 bases. Germline assignment: CDR1 SNHLY and CDR2 FYNNEI. CDR3 length: 17 amino acids. The V and J ends lost 6 bases and 0 bases, in that order; junction bases with no gene match: 9.

This chain links TRBV7-6 with TRBJ2-7; the match to TRBD2 covers 11 bases. The CDR3 extends over 15 amino acids. From germline, CDR1 is SGHVS and CDR2 FNYEAQ. J lost 3 bases, V lost 1 base, and 2 bases had no gene match. The CDR3 DNA sequence: TGTGCCAGCAGCTTAGTAGGGACTAGCGGCTACGAGCAGTACTTC. Its translation is CASSLVGTSGYEQYF.

The V gene is TRBV2, the J gene TRBJ1-2; no definite D call. There are 11 residues in the CDR3. Germline loops: CDR1 SNHLY, CDR2 FYNNEI. Trimming cost V 5 bases and J 4 bases, with 5 bases left between them. CDR3 nucleotide sequence: TGTGCCAGCAGTCCCAGCTATGGCTACACCTTC. Translating gives CASSPSYGYTF.

This chain uses TRBV11-3 with TRBJ2-2, with 9 bases aligning to TRBD2. There are 17 residues in the CDR3. Germline V gene sequence: CDR1 SGHNT, CDR2 YENEEA. Trimming took 3 bases from V and 7 from J; bases not matched to a gene: 12. CDR3 DNA: TGTGCCAGCAGCTTCCCGGCTAGCGGGAAGAATGGCGGGGAGCTGTTTTTT. Translation gives CASSFPASGKNGGELFF.

V usage is TRBV6-4 and J usage is TRBJ1-5; D gene unclear. V lost 0 bases, J lost 3 bases, and 6 bases lay in between. Germline V CDR1 and CDR2: MRHNA, SNTAGT. The CDR3 runs 14 residues. The CDR3 DNA reads TGTGCCAGCAGTGACTCGAGAAACAATCAGCCCCAGCATTTT. This codes for CASSDSRNNQPQHF.

This sequence joins TRBV24-1 and TRBJ2-1; perhaps TRBD2 as D (5 bases). Germline CDR1 is KGHDR and CDR2 is SFDVKD. The CDR3 contains 17 residues. V dropped 3 bases and J dropped 1 base, with 15 bases sitting between them. CDR3 in DNA: TGTGCCACCAGTGATCCGACCGGGGAAGAGTCCTACAATGAGCAGTTCTTC. Its translation is CATSDPTGEESYNEQFF.

The chain couples TRBV9 to TRBJ1-1; 9 positions match TRBD1. The CDR3 covers 15 residues. Trimming cost V 0 bases and J 2 bases; bases outside gene matches: 2. Germline V CDR1 and CDR2: SGDLS, YYNGEE. CDR3 residues: CASSVDRGRNTEAFF. The CDR3 nucleotides are TGTGCCAGCAGCGTAGACAGGGGGCGAAACACTGAAGCTTTCTTT.

The CDR3 spells CASSQVGPNTEAFF. The CDR3 DNA is TGTGCCAGCAGCCAAGTTGGGCCGAACACTGAAGCTTTCTTT. The rearrangement links TRBV3-1 (or the pseudogene TRBV3-2) to TRBJ1-1; D gene ambiguous. The CDR3 length is 14 residues. Germline CDR1 LGHDT, CDR2 YNNKEL (reference sequence). Trimming stripped 1 base from V and 1 base from J, with 7 bases between.

V and J are TRBV4-1 and TRBJ1-1, with D unclear. CDR1 is MGHRA and CDR2 is YSYEKL in the germline V gene. The CDR3 totals 13 residues. V gave up 1 base and J gave up 8 bases, with 11 bases separating them. CDR3 in DNA: TGCGCCAGCAGCCAAGTAAACACAATAGAAGCTTTCTTT. Translation gives CASSQVNTIEAFF.

The chain employs TRBV27 and TRBJ2-5, with 8 bases lining up with TRBD2. The CDR3 spans 15 residues. The trim removed 3 bases at V and 2 bases at J, leaving 5 bases unmatched. Germline V lookup: CDR1 MNHEY, CDR2 SMNVEV (reference sequence). The CDR3 DNA is TGTGCCAGCAGTTTCCGACTAGCGAGTCAAGAGACCCAGTACTTC. It specifies CASSFRLASQETQYF.

The chain is built from TRBV2 and TRBJ1-5; D not resolved. The CDR3 covers 13 residues. V shed 2 bases and J shed 2 bases, with 4 bases lying between them. In germline, CDR1 is SNHLY, CDR2 FYNNEI. CDR3 bases: TGTGCCAGCAGTGAATCGGGCAATCAGCCCCAGCATTTT. Protein: CASSESGNQPQHF.

V and J are TRBV11-2 and TRBJ1-2; 7 bases map to TRBD1. This CDR3 is 16 amino acids long. After removal of 2 bases from V and 1 base from J, the junction contained 7 bases not matched to a gene. Germline CDR1 is SGHAT and CDR2 is FQNNGV. The CDR3 nucleotides read TGTGCCAGCAGCTTATCTCTTGACAGGGTTAACTATGGCTACACCTTC. Its translation: CASSLSLDRVNYGYTF.

The chain carries TRBV18 and TRBJ1-4; TRBD1 is a possible D gene (5 bases). This CDR3 comprises 14 residues. Germline V gene data show CDR1 as KGHSH and CDR2 as LQKENI. Trimming stripped 6 bases from V and 3 bases from J, with 11 bases between. The CDR3 DNA sequence: TGTGCCAGCTCGCTCGACAGTCCTAATGAAAAACTGTTTTTT. This translates into CASSLDSPNEKLFF. Combining the CDR3 with reference TRBV18 and TRBJ1-4 gives the whole variable domain NAGVMQNPRHLVRRRGQEARLRCSPMKGHSHVYWYRQLPEEGLKFMVYLQKENIIDESGMPKERFSAEFPKEGPSILRIQQVVRGDSAAYFCASSLDSPNEKLFFGSGTQLSVL.

The chain joins TRBV12-3 or TRBV12-4 to TRBJ2-3; a weak D match, TRBD2 (5 bases). V lost 3 bases, J lost 3 bases, and 7 bases lay in between. The CDR3 covers 13 residues. In DNA form, the CDR3 reads TGTGCCAGCAGTTTCCGGGAAACAGATACGCAGTATTTT. Its translation is CASSFRETDTQYF.

The chain employs TRBV11-2 and TRBJ2-5; 10 bases align to TRBD2. CDR1 and CDR2 (germline): SGHAT, FQNNGV. This CDR3 spans 14 amino acids. V lost 6 bases, J lost 7 bases, and 8 bases stayed unmatched. The CDR3 is CASSTSGGAGTQYF. Written as DNA, the CDR3 is TGTGCCAGCAGTACCAGCGGGGGGGCGGGGACCCAGTACTTC.

V and J are TRBV5-1 and TRBJ2-7; D may be TRBD1 (5 bases). The V gene's germline CDR1 is SGHRS and CDR2 YFSETQ. The V gene lost 2 bases and the J gene lost 3 bases, with 12 bases spanning the gap. The CDR3 runs 14 residues. In nucleotides, the CDR3 is TGCGCCAGCAGCTTAAATCCGGACAACTACGAGCAGTACTTC. It specifies CASSLNPDNYEQYF.

The rearrangement links TRBV4-1 to TRBJ2-2, with a weak D call TRBD1 (6 bases). The CDR3 sequence is 15 residues long. From germline, CDR1 is MGHRA and CDR2 YSYEKL. V was cut by 4 bases and J by 5 bases, with 14 bases left in between. CDR3 protein: CASSPWLGGTGELFF. As DNA, the CDR3 is TGCGCCAGCAGCCCCTGGCTAGGGGGAACCGGGGAGCTGTTTTTT.

The chain uses TRBV24-1 and TRBJ2-7; 7 bases line up with TRBD1. The germline V gene encodes CDR1 KGHDR and CDR2 SFDVKD. This CDR3 has 16 amino acids. Germline trimming cut 4 bases from V and 3 bases from J; bases unmatched to any gene: 11. CDR3 in amino acids: CATSELDRIGYYEQYF. CDR3 DNA: TGTGCCACCAGTGAACTGGACAGGATTGGTTACTACGAGCAGTACTTC.

A word on this clone: Within the sample, other DNA sequences also encode this same CDR3. This chain uses TRBV12-3 or TRBV12-4 with TRBJ2-3; D call uncertain. Trimming removed 1 base from V and 2 bases from J, with 4 bases in between. This CDR3 has 13 amino acids. CDR3 amino acids: CASSLGLTDTQYF. The CDR3 bases are TGTGCCAGCAGTTTAGGGCTCACAGATACGCAGTATTTT.

This chain connects TRBV6-2 or TRBV6-3 to TRBJ2-7, with D possibly being TRBD2 (6 bases). The CDR3 extends over 16 amino acids. CDR1 is MNHEY, CDR2 SVGEGT, per germline. Trimming took 6 bases from V and 4 from J, leaving 22 bases between them. The CDR3, as DNA: TGTGCCAGCAGCCCTACCTCCCCAGGGCGGGGATACGAGCAGTACTTC. Translation gives CASSPTSPGRGYEQYF.

This chain connects TRBV6-5 to TRBJ2-2; D is unresolved. The germline V and J ends were trimmed by 0 bases and 5 bases, with 4 bases remaining between them. From germline, CDR1 is MNHEY and CDR2 SVGAGI. The CDR3 runs to 13 residues. CDR3 sequence: CASSYSRTGELFF. In DNA, the CDR3 is TGTGCCAGCAGTTACTCGAGGACCGGGGAGCTGTTTTTT.

The gene calls are TRBV30 and TRBJ2-7; 7 bases fit TRBD1. Trimming cost V 0 bases and J 1 base; bases outside gene matches: 15. CDR3 length: 18 amino acids. In germline, CDR1 is GTSNPN, CDR2 SVGIG (reference sequence). The CDR3 DNA is TGTGCCTGGAGTGTACTGTCTCGTTCGGCAGGGGGATCCTACGAGCAGTACTTC. It translates to CAWSVLSRSAGGSYEQYF.

This clone was detected a few times. The CDR3 coding sequence is TGTGCCAGCAGTGGGACAGGGGGGATGGTACCCCTCCACTTT. This codes for CASSGTGGMVPLHF. The rearrangement joins TRBV28 to TRBJ1-6; 11 bases map to TRBD1. V lost 5 bases and J lost 12; bases outside the gene matches: 6. Germline-derived CDR1 and CDR2 are MDHEN and SYDVKM. The CDR3 is 14 residues long. The full variable domain, with the rest looked up from reference TRBV28 and TRBJ1-6, is DVKVTQSSRYLVKRTGEKVFLECVQDMDHENMFWYRQDPGLGLRLIYFSYDVKMKEKGDIPEGYSVSREKKERFSLILESASTNQTSMYLCASSGTGGMVPLHFGNGTRLTVT.

This clone was seen once. The V and J genes are TRBV28 and TRBJ1-2, with 8 nucleotides matching TRBD1. J was trimmed by 8 bases and V by 6 bases; bases with no gene match: 5. There are 12 residues in the CDR3. CDR1 is MDHEN, CDR2 SYDVKM, per germline. The CDR3 protein is CASRGQGKGYTF. Written as DNA, the CDR3 is TGTGCCAGCAGAGGACAGGGAAAAGGCTACACCTTC.

The chain is built from TRBV4-1 and TRBJ1-4; the match to TRBD1 covers 7 bases. V shed 4 bases, J shed 7 bases, and the junction held 6 bases outside the gene matches. Germline V gives CDR1 MGHRA, CDR2 YSYEKL. The CDR3 is made up of 14 amino acids. CDR3 sequence: CASSPATGREKLFF. CDR3 DNA sequence: TGCGCCAGCAGCCCCGCGACAGGGCGTGAAAAACTGTTTTTT.